The 14 T cell receptor beta chains below all came from one sample that was sequenced in a study of cytomegalovirus exposure and HLA in healthy donors (dated by TCRdb to about 2017). Libraries were prepared through the immunoSEQ multiplex PCR assay. For the multiplex PCR, a mixture combining 60 forward primers for TCR Vbeta segments and 13 reverse primers for TCR Jbeta segments was used. In its TCRdb copy, this immuneACCESS table keeps in-frame sequences only and misses some clones. Where compared with another copy, unresolved V genes explain less than half of these, and the others have no known cause. The sample data list approximately 79,000 clones, and about four fifths of these were observed just once. 4.5% to 7% of the sample is held by the ten biggest clonotypes. The sequenced sample was PBMCs. The receptors come from a male donor in good health and CMV-seropositive.

V and J are TRBV20-1 and TRBJ1-1, with D uncertain. The CDR3 is 10 amino acids. Looked up from germline, CDR1 is DFQATT and CDR2 is SNEGSKA (reference sequence). V was pared by 7 bases and J by 10 bases, with 13 bases between. The CDR3 spells CSGAGRGAFF. The DNA of the CDR3 is TGCAGTGGGGCAGGCCGGGGAGCTTTCTTT.

The chain uses TRBV5-1 and TRBJ1-1; D unresolved. CDR3 length: 13 residues. Trimming cost V 0 bases and J 6 bases, with 9 bases left between them. Germline loops: CDR1 SGHRS, CDR2 YFSETQ. The CDR3 reads CASSLGVYAEAFF. CDR3 sequence (DNA): TGCGCCAGCAGCTTGGGAGTGTATGCTGAAGCTTTCTTT.

J is TRBJ2-5 and V is TRBV4-1; 11 positions agree with TRBD2. The end of the DNA fits TRBJ2-7 better, so the J call may be wrong. CDR3 length equals 15 residues. Germline lookup yields CDR1 MGHRA and CDR2 YSYEKL. The CDR3 reads CASSQDRLAGYEQYF. Here the CDR3 DNA reads TGCGCCAGCAGCCAAGACCGACTAGCGGGGTACGAGCAGTACTTC.

The chain combines TRBV10-2 with TRBJ2-7, with 9 bases matching TRBD1. The CDR3 covers 13 residues. V was clipped by 6 bases and J by 3 bases; unmatched bases: 3. Germline lookup yields CDR1 WSHSY and CDR2 SAAADI. CDR3 DNA: TGCGCCAGCAGACCGACAGGGGGCTACGAGCAGTACTTC. This gives the protein CASRPTGGYEQYF.

The chain recombines TRBV2 with TRBJ2-5; 9 bases map to TRBD1. The junction had 10 bases not matched to a gene; V was cut back by 6 bases and J by 5 bases. The CDR3 contains 15 residues. Germline V gives CDR1 SNHLY, CDR2 FYNNEI. The CDR3 DNA reads TGTGCCAGCAGAGTCCTGGGACAGGGAGGCGAGACCCAGTACTTC. Encoded protein: CASRVLGQGGETQYF.

This chain joins TRBV6-5 and TRBJ1-1, with D tentatively TRBD1 (5 bases). The V end was cut by 1 base, the J end by 4 bases, with 10 bases between. In germline, CDR1 is MNHEY, CDR2 SVGAGI. CDR3 length: 14 residues. The CDR3 DNA reads as TGTGCCAGCAGTTACTTGCAGGGTGGCACTGAAGCTTTCTTT. Amino acid sequence: CASSYLQGGTEAFF.

J is TRBJ2-6 and V is TRBV9; weak D call: TRBD1 (6 bases). This CDR3 spans 16 amino acids. V dropped 3 bases and J dropped 1 base, with 11 bases sitting between them. The V gene's germline CDR1 is SGDLS and CDR2 YYNGEE. For the CDR3, the DNA is TGTGCCAGCAGCGCCCGTACAGGGTCTGGGGCCAACGTCCTGACTTTC. Protein product: CASSARTGSGANVLTF. Complete variable domain (other parts from reference TRBV9 and TRBJ2-6): DSGVTQTPKHLITATGQRVTLRCSPRSGDLSVYWYQQSLDQGLQFLIQYYNGEERAKGNILERFSAQQFPDLHSELNLSSLELGDSALYFCASSARTGSGANVLTFGAGSRLTVL.

The V and J genes are TRBV2 and TRBJ2-5; 8 positions match TRBD1. The J call is doubtful: the DNA matches TRBJ2-7 better. The CDR3 runs to 12 residues. Germline V gives CDR1 SNHLY, CDR2 FYNNEI. CDR3 loop: CASSQQGVEQYF. The CDR3 bases are TGTGCCAGCAGTCAACAGGGGGTCGAGCAGTACTTC.

The chain couples TRBV5-8 to TRBJ2-1; TRBD2 agrees at 7 bases. J gave up 12 bases and V 2 bases, and 5 bases lay outside the gene matches. The CDR3 runs to 12 residues. Germline values: CDR1 SGHTS, CDR2 YDEGEE. The DNA for the CDR3 is TGTGCCAGCAGCTTAGTGGGAGGGATGCAGTTCTTC. It is translated as CASSLVGGMQFF.

This clone appeared a few times. V gene TRBV2 combines with J gene TRBJ1-4, with D maybe TRBD1 (5 bases). The ends were cut back, 3 bases at V and 6 bases at J, with 11 bases in the middle. Germline V gene lookup returns CDR1 SNHLY and CDR2 FYNNEI. The CDR3 sequence is 14 residues long. The CDR3 region is CASSDLGVDEKLFF. The CDR3 region has the DNA TGTGCCAGCAGTGATTTAGGGGTAGATGAAAAACTGTTTTTT.

V and J are TRBV5-1 and TRBJ1-1; D not certain. Germline CDR1 is SGHRS and CDR2 is YFSETQ. The V end lost 6 bases, the J end lost 4 bases, and 10 bases lay between the germline ends. The CDR3 spans 12 residues. The CDR3 loop reads CASKSPGTEAFF. CDR3 coding DNA: TGCGCCAGCAAATCCCCGGGCACTGAAGCTTTCTTT.

The chain has TRBV7-2 and TRBJ2-5; possible D gene TRBD2, 6 bases. Trimming took off 5 bases at V and 3 bases at J, with 13 bases between the two ends. CDR1 is SGHTA and CDR2 is FQGNSA in the germline V gene. The CDR3 has 14 amino acids. CDR3 sequence (DNA): TGTGCCAGCAGCGCGGGGATTGCCGAAGAGACCCAGTACTTC. It translates to CASSAGIAEETQYF.

The V and J genes are TRBV5-1 and TRBJ1-4; D uncertain. V was clipped by 0 bases and J by 3 bases, with 9 bases between them. This CDR3 is 15 amino acids long. CDR1 and CDR2 (germline): SGHRS, YFSETQ. CDR3 bases: TGCGCCAGCAGCTTGGAGCGGCAGCCTAATGAAAAACTGTTTTTT. Translated, it gives CASSLERQPNEKLFF.

In DNA, the CDR3 is TGTGCCAGCAGTGACTCAGACAGGGGGAGGCCTTATAGCAATCAGCCCCAGCATTTT. Its translation is CASSDSDRGRPYSNQPQHF. The J gene is TRBJ1-5, the V gene TRBV6-4; 9 nucleotides match TRBD1. Germline assignment: CDR1 MRHNA and CDR2 SNTAGT. After removal of 0 bases from V and 0 bases from J, the junction contained 9 bases not matched to a gene. This CDR3 region has 19 residues.